This T cell receptor beta chain was captured by sequencing in a study of Ad26.COV2.S vaccination and SARS-CoV-2 variants. The germline V gene encodes CDR1 MGHDK and CDR2 SYGVNS. There are 17 residues in the CDR3. Trimming cost V 1 base and J 5 bases, with 17 bases left between them. Clones were read by immunoSEQ multiplex PCR, and TCRdb kept only the in-frame ones, dropping some. The data show some 340,000 clones, around four fifths seen once. As to treatment: approximately 18 received Ad26.COV2.S at low or high dose, single or two shots; about 5 received placebo; per-sample allocation not given. Sampling was performed 63 days after the first vaccine or placebo injection. Ad26 vector vaccine expressed Wuhan-strain SARS-CoV-2 spike.

The rearrangement links TRBV25-1 to TRBJ2-2; TRBD1 is a possible D gene (5 bases). Specimen: peripheral blood, collected in a trial of Ad26.COV2.S vaccine versus placebo. This TCR derives from a person between 18 and 59 years old who received the Ad26.COV2.S COVID-19 vaccine or a placebo. The CDR3 region is CASSESDLIGETGELFF. As DNA, the CDR3 is TGTGCCAGCAGTGAATCGGACCTCATAGGGGAAACCGGGGAGCTGTTTTTT.